These 25 T cell receptor beta chains came from one sample sequenced in a study of T cells expressing NK-cell markers. From its re-call of the 5' RACE reads, TCRdb lists each CDR3 protein once, without DNA. The sample's table shows almost 450,000 distinct CDR3 sequences. Material: blood T cells: a sorted CD56 or NKG2C T cell subset, CD4+ or CD8+ T cells, or bulk PBMC T cells (not recorded which). Receptors originate from a woman aged 18-69 years in good health.

The chain links TRBV29-1 to TRBJ1-2. The CDR3 has 13 amino acids. Germline V gives CDR1 SQVTM, CDR2 ANQGSEA. The CDR3 spells CSVEVGKKDGYTF.

The J gene is TRBJ2-1, the V gene TRBV20-1; TCRdb gives TRBD2 as the D gene, but with no DNA this cannot be confirmed. This CDR3 region has 14 residues. From germline, CDR1 is DFQATT and CDR2 SNEGSKA (reference sequence). CDR3 protein: CSAVGTSGRSEQFF.

The V and J genes are TRBV6-5 and TRBJ1-3; TCRdb picks TRBD1, but there is no DNA to check that call. The CDR3 runs to 15 residues. Germline lookup yields CDR1 MNHEY and CDR2 SVGAGI. CDR3 sequence reads: CASSYSGTGGNTIYF.

The V and J genes are TRBV30 and TRBJ2-2; the TCRdb call, TRBD1, lacks DNA for checking. The CDR3 is 16 amino acids. The germline V gene has CDR1 GTSNPN and CDR2 SVGIG (reference sequence). The chain's CDR3 is CAWRGTGKGYTGELFF.

The V call is TRBV20-1, the J call TRBJ1-2. The CDR3 is made up of 13 amino acids. Germline CDR1 DFQATT, CDR2 SNEGSKA (reference sequence). This CDR3 reads CSARDRSNYGYTF.

The gene calls are TRBV4-3 and TRBJ1-1; as DNA is missing, the TRBD1 call by TCRdb cannot be tested. Germline V lookup: CDR1 LGHNA, CDR2 YSLEER. The CDR3 is made up of 14 amino acids. The CDR3 loop is CASSQELGDREAFF.

The rearrangement links TRBV7-6 to TRBJ2-1; TCRdb gives TRBD2 as the D gene, but with no DNA this cannot be confirmed. This CDR3 region has 15 residues. Germline assignment: CDR1 SGHVS and CDR2 FNYEAQ. The CDR3 loop is CASSPRLEKVNEQFF.

This chain uses TRBV12-3 or TRBV12-4 with TRBJ1-2; absent DNA, TCRdb's TRBD1 call cannot be checked. This CDR3 is 14 amino acids long. The CDR3 here is CASNPSGTLGGYTF.

This chain's CDR3 is CASSQDAVAAQQETQYF. The chain employs TRBV4-3 and TRBJ2-5. The CDR3 covers 17 residues. Germline-derived CDR1 and CDR2 are LGHNA and YSLEER.

The chain has TRBV20-1 and TRBJ2-1; the TRBD1 assignment by TCRdb is unverifiable without DNA. CDR1 and CDR2 from the germline V gene are DFQATT and SNEGSKA (reference sequence). The CDR3 has 15 amino acids. CDR3 in amino acids: CSAATGGGGYNEQFF.

This rearrangement joins TRBV4-1 to TRBJ1-4. The CDR3 runs 16 residues. The V gene's germline CDR1 is MGHRA and CDR2 YSYEKL. CDR3 loop: CASSQVGLGTNEKLFF.

V gene TRBV6-5 combines with J gene TRBJ2-1; with no DNA, the TCRdb D assignment of TRBD2 cannot be verified. The CDR3 is 16 residues long. Per the germline V gene, CDR1 is MNHEY and CDR2 is SVGAGI. CDR3 region: CASSHRPDYVYNEQFF.

The chain uses TRBV28 and TRBJ1-1; TCRdb's D call of TRBD1 is untestable without DNA. The length of the CDR3 is 16 residues. Germline V gene data show CDR1 as MDHEN and CDR2 as SYDVKM. The CDR3 sequence is CASRSLGTGGNTEAFF.

The gene calls are TRBV20-1 and TRBJ1-4. This CDR3 contains 12 residues. Germline values: CDR1 DFQATT, CDR2 SNEGSKA (reference sequence). CDR3 sequence reads: CRASRGGEKLFF.

This chain joins TRBV5-1 and TRBJ1-1. Per germline, CDR1 SGHRS and CDR2 YFSETQ. The CDR3 is 14 residues long. The chain's CDR3 is CASSLSPGSTEAFF.

The chain uses TRBV12-3 or TRBV12-4 and TRBJ1-2; TCRdb selects TRBD1, and the lack of DNA leaves this call unchecked. The length of the CDR3 is 15 residues. The CDR3 loop is CASSRDRGLFGGYTF.

The chain is built from TRBV20-1 and TRBJ1-2; TCRdb reports TRBD1, a call that lacks DNA to check it against. CDR3 length equals 21 residues. Germline assignment: CDR1 DFQATT and CDR2 SNEGSKA (reference sequence). This CDR3 is CSARNIQGATMIQNRGRGYTF.

This chain joins TRBV6-5 and TRBJ1-1; lacking DNA, the TRBD1 call made by TCRdb goes unchecked. The germline gives CDR1 MNHEY, CDR2 SVGAGI. CDR3 size: 11 residues. CDR3 residues: CASTRDHVAFF.

The chain uses TRBV28 and TRBJ2-5; TCRdb indicates TRBD1, and absent DNA this call remains unverified. CDR1 is MDHEN and CDR2 is SYDVKM in the germline V gene. This CDR3 has 15 amino acids. CDR3 protein: CASSKRSGGEETQYF.

The chain recombines TRBV12-3 or TRBV12-4 with TRBJ1-2; the TCRdb call, TRBD1, lacks DNA for checking. This CDR3 spans 15 amino acids. The CDR3 region is CASRPHTGGSDGYTF.

The chain combines TRBV18 with TRBJ2-7; the D call from TCRdb, TRBD2, cannot be confirmed without DNA. This CDR3 spans 14 amino acids. Germline lookup yields CDR1 KGHSH and CDR2 LQKENI. The CDR3 is CASSHSGRSYEQYF.

V is TRBV12-3 or TRBV12-4 and J is TRBJ1-2. The CDR3 has 11 residues. The CDR3 region is CASTPRDGYTF.

The chain has TRBV12-3 or TRBV12-4 and TRBJ2-5; TCRdb selects TRBD1, and the lack of DNA leaves this call unchecked. CDR3 length equals 14 residues. The CDR3 sequence is CASSYWTDQETQYF.

The chain recombines TRBV12-3 or TRBV12-4 with TRBJ2-1. This CDR3 is built from 16 residues. CDR3 amino acids: CASSPEADLSYNEQFF.

The V call is TRBV6-2 or TRBV6-3, the J call TRBJ1-2; TCRdb returns TRBD1, unconfirmable since there is no DNA. The CDR3 loop spans 15 amino acids. Germline V gene sequence: CDR1 MNHEY, CDR2 SVGEGT. The CDR3 loop is CASRPDRVFIGGYTF.